This T cell receptor beta chain was sequenced during a study of beta chain features in type 1 diabetes. Study-wide context: Patients shared similar age, gender and cell yields with healthy donors. 107,917,701 sorted cells were examined across all samples. Study-level results: Any HLA effect on TCRB rearrangement was left unresolved by small sub-analyses. Moderate but significant shortening of TCRB CDR3s was recorded in all four CD4+ subsets from Type 1 diabetes patients.

Isolated RNA was reverse transcribed in full, so expressed TCRB transcripts were sequenced. Clones were read by immunoSEQ multiplex PCR, and TCRdb kept only the in-frame ones, dropping some. The profile shows some 240,000 clones, roughly 16% of them singletons. J lost 0 bases, V lost 6 bases, and 3 bases had no gene match. There are 15 residues in the CDR3. From germline, CDR1 is ENHRY and CDR2 SYGVKD. In regard to this clone: Its target is unknown.

The TCR comes from a young man with type 1 diabetes. The V gene is TRBV10-3, the J gene TRBJ2-3; the match to TRBD2 covers 10 bases. The sequenced sample consisted of naive CD4+ T cells from blood. The CDR3 is CAIRGTSASTDTQYF. In DNA form, the CDR3 reads TGTGCCATCAGGGGGACTAGCGCAAGCACAGATACGCAGTATTTT.